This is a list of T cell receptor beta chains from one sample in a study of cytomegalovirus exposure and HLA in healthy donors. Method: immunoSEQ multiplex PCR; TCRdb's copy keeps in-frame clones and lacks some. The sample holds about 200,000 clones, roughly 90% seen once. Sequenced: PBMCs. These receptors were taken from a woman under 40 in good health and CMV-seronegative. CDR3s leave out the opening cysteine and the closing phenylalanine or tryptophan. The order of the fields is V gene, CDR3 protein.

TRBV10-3,AISESRGGEQY
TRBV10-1,ASSDPSNGNSYNEQF
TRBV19,ASSLLPGETQY
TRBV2,ASSQATISGNTIY
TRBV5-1,ASSLDGLDGMNNEQF
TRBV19,ASRDRGNQAQY
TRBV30,AWSLGTSSYNEQF
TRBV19,ASSMDSQAKNIQY
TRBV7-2,ASSLLTGEAGELF
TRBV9,ASSDLRTGGNTGELF
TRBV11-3,ASSRGLAGTDTQY
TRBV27,ASNFLRDRDTPGELF
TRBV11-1,ASSLGYTTGELF
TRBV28,ASGRAVGEQF
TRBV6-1,ASSDPGFYEQY
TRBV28,ASSSPQGGRPPDTQY
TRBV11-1,ASSLVGGLAGVGRY
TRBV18,ASSRGLAPNEQF
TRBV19,ASSIPSDGFYGYT
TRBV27,ASSLSGSPWGETQY
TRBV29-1,SVGLAASDTQY
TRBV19,ASSFRTSGGNNEQF
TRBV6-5,ASSYSRRTVYEQY
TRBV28,ASSLPRGEQY
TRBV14,ASSRGLAGGEDEQF
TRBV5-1,ASSSTSISTDTQY
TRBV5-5,ASSLEWRWSNQPQH
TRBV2,ASSRTGTGGWGSTDTQY
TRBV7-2,ASSPQTGGYGGYT
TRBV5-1,ASSTGQGYEQY
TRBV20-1,SARDSVRAF
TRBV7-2,ASSFDSFATNEKLF
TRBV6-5,ASSYSRVHSYEQY
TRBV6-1,ASSEAGGRGANVLT
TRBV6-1,ASRGQALNTEAF
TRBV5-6,ASRLLAVSSYEQY
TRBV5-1,ASSLQGEGSPEQY
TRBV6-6,ASNGRGADSNQPQH
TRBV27,ASSELAGIYNEQF
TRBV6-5,ASSPYSGGYEQY
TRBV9,ASSVGSPNTEAF
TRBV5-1,ASYLAGGYNEQF